This T cell receptor beta chain was identified in a study of Tregs in tolerant kidney transplant recipients. Whole-study findings and limits: Activated donor B cell expansion appeared to reveal the most relevant donor-specific TCRbeta repertoire. Biological reproducibility was not directly addressed in this study. Few patients were studied, so findings need validation in larger groups.

Unstimulated Tregs (CD4+CD25+CD127-) and CD4+CD25- non-Tregs were sorted from PBMCs. CDR1 is SGHVS, CDR2 FQNEAQ, per germline. V was clipped by 5 bases and J by 4 bases, with 18 bases between them. The CDR3 is made up of 15 amino acids. Profiling relied on immunoSEQ multiplex PCR, and the TCRdb table lists in-frame clones only, not all of them. The sample has 90,000 or so clones, around 90% seen once. Remarks on this clone: The target antigen is unknown.

The sample comprised CD8+ T cells from blood. This TCR was recovered from a human donor in good health. The chain recombines TRBV7-8 with TRBJ2-7, with D possibly TRBD2 on 5 matching bases. The CDR3 region is CASSAGLGGLYEQYF. CDR3 nucleotides: TGTGCCAGCAGCGCCGGACTGGGCGGACTGTACGAGCAGTACTTC.